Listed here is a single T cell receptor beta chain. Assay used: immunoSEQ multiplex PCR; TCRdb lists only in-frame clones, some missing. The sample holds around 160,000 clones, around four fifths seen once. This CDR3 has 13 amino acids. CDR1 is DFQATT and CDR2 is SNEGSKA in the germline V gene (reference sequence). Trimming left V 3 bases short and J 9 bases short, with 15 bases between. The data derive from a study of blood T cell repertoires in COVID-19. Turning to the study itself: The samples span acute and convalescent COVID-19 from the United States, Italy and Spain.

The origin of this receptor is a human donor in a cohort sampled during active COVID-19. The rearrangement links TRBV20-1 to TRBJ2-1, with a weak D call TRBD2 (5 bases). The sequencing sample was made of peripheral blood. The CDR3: CSASVAGGGEQFF. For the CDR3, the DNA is TGCAGTGCTAGTGTGGCAGGAGGAGGTGAGCAGTTCTTC.